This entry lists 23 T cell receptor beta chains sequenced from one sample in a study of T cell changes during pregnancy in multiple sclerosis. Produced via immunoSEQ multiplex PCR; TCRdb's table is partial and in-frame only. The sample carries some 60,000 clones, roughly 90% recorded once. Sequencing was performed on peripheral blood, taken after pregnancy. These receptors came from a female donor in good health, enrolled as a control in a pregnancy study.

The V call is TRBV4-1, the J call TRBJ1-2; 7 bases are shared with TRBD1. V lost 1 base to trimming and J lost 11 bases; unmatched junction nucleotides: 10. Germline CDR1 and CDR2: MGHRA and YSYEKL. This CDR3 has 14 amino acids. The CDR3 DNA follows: TGCGCCAGCAGCCAAGTAATAACAGGGGTGAGTTACACCTTC. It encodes CASSQVITGVSYTF.

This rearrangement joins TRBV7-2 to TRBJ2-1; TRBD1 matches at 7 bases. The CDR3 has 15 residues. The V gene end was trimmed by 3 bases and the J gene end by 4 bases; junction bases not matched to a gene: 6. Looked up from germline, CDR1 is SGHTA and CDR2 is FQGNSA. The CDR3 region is CASSFGQAIYNEQFF. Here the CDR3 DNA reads TGTGCCAGCAGCTTCGGACAGGCCATTTACAATGAGCAGTTCTTC.

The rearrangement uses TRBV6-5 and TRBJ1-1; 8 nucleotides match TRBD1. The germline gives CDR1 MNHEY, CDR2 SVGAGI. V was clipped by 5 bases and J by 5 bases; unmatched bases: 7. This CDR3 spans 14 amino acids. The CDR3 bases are TGTGCCAGCAGTGAGACAGGGGATTATACTGAAGCTTTCTTT. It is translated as CASSETGDYTEAFF.

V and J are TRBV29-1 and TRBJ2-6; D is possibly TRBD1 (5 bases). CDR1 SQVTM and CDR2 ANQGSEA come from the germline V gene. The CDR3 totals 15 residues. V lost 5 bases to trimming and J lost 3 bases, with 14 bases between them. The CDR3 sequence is CSVSQGLGGANVLTF. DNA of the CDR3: TGCAGCGTTTCTCAGGGTCTCGGTGGGGCCAACGTCCTGACTTTC.

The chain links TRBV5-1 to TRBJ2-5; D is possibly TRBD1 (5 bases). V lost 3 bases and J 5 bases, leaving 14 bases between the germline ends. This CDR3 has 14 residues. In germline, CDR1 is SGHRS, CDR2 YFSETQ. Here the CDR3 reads CASSSPRGGETQYF. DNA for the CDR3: TGCGCCAGCAGCTCCCCAAGGGGTGGGGAGACCCAGTACTTC.

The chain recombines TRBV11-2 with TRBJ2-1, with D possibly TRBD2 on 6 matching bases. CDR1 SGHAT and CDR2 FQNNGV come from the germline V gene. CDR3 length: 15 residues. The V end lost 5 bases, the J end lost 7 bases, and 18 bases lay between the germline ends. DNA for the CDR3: TGTGCCAGCAGCCCCGCCGGGACTCTGTGGAATGAGCAGTTCTTC. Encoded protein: CASSPAGTLWNEQFF.

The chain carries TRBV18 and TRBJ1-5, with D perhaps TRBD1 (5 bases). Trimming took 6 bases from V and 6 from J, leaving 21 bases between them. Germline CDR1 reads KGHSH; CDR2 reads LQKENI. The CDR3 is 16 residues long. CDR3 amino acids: CASSPSGGGVSQPQHF. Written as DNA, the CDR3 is TGTGCCAGCTCTCCCTCTGGGGGGGGAGTGAGTCAGCCCCAGCATTTT.

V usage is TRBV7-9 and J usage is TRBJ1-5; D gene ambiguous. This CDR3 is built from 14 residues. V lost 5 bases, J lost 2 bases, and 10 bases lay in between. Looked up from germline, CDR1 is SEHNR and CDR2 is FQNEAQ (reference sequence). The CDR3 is CASSPINGNQPQHF. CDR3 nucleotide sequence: TGTGCCAGCAGCCCTATTAACGGCAATCAGCCCCAGCATTTT.

Here the CDR3 DNA reads TGCGCCAGCAGACCAACCCAGGGATGGAACACTGAAGCTTTCTTT. Translated, it gives CASRPTQGWNTEAFF. The gene calls are TRBV5-1 and TRBJ1-1, with D possibly matching TRBD1 (5 bases). Germline assignment: CDR1 SGHRS and CDR2 YFSETQ. Trimming removed 5 bases from V and 1 base from J, with 15 bases in between. The CDR3 extends over 15 amino acids.

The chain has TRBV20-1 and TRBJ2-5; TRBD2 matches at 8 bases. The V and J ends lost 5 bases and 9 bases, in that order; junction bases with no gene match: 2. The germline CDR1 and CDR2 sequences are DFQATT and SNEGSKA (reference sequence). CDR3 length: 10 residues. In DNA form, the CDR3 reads TGCAGTGCTGACGGGGGGGCCCAGTACTTC. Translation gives CSADGGAQYF.

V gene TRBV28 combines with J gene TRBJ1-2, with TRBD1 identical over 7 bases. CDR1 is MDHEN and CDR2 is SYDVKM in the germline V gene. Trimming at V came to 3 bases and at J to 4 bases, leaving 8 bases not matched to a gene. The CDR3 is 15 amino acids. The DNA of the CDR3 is TGTGCCAGCAGTTTCGGCCTGGCAGGGGGCTATGGCTACACCTTC. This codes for CASSFGLAGGYGYTF.

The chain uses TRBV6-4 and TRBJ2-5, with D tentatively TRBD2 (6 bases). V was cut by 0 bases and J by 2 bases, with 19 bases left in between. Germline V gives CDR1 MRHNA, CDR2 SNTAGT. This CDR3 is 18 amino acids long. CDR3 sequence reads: CASSDSIKPGLEQETQYF. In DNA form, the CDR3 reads TGTGCCAGCAGTGACTCGATTAAGCCGGGACTCGAGCAAGAGACCCAGTACTTC.

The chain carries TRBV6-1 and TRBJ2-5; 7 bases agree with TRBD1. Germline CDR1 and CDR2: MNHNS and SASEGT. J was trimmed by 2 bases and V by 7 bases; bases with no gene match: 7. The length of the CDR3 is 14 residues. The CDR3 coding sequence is TGTGCCAGCAAGCTGGGGACAGCTCAAGAGACCCAGTACTTC. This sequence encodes CASKLGTAQETQYF.

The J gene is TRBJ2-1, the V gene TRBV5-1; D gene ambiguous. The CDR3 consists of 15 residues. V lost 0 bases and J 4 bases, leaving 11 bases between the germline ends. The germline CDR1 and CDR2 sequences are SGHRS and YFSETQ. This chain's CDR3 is CASSLGPGQYNEQFF. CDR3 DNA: TGCGCCAGCAGCTTGGGTCCGGGTCAGTACAATGAGCAGTTCTTC.

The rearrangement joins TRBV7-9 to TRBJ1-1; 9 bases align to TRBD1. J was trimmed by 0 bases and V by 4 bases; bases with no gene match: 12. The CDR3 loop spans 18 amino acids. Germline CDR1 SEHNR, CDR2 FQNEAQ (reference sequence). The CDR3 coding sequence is TGTGCCAGCAGCTCAAAGGGACAGGGTGGCGGGATGAACACTGAAGCTTTCTTT. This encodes CASSSKGQGGGMNTEAFF.

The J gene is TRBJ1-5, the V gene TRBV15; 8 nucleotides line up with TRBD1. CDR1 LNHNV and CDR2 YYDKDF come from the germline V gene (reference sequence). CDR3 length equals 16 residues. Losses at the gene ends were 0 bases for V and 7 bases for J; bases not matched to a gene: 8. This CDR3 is CATSRDLDRVIQPQHF. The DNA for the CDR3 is TGTGCCACCAGCAGAGATCTGGACAGGGTTATACAGCCCCAGCATTTT.

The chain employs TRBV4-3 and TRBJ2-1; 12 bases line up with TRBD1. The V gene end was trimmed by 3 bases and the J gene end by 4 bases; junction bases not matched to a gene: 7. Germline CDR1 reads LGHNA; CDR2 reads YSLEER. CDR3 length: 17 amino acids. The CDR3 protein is CASSHPGTGGRYNEQFF. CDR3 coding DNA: TGCGCCAGCAGCCACCCCGGGACAGGGGGCCGATACAATGAGCAGTTCTTC.

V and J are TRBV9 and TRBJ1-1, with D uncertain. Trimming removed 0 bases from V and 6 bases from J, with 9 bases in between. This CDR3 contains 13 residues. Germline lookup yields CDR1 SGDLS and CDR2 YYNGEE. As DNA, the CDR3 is TGTGCCAGCAGCGTAGCTCCCCGCGCTGAAGCTTTCTTT. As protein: CASSVAPRAEAFF.

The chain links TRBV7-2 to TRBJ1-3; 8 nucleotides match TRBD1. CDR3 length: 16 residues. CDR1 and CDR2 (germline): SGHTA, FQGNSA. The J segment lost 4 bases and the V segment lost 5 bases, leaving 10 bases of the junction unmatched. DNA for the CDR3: TGTGCCAGCAGCCCCGCGGGCAGGGGGCCAGGAAACACCATATATTTT. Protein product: CASSPAGRGPGNTIYF.

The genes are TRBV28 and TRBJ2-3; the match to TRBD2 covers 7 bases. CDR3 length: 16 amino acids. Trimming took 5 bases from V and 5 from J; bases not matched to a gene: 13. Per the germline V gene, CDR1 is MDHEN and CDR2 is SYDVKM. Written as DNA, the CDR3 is TGTGCCAGCAGTGTTCCCGGGACTGGGGGGGTAGATACGCAGTATTTT. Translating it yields CASSVPGTGGVDTQYF.

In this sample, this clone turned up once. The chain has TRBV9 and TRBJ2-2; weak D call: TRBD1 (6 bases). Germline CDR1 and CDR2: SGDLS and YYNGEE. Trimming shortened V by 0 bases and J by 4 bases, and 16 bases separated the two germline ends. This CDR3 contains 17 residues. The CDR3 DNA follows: TGTGCCAGCAGCGTAGAAGGCAGGGGAGCGCTCACCGGGGAGCTGTTTTTT. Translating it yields CASSVEGRGALTGELFF.

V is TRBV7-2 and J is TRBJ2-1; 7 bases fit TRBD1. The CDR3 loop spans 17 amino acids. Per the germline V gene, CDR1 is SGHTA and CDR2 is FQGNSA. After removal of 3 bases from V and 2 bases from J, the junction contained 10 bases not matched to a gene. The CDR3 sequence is CASSFRERQGAYNEQFF. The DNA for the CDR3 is TGTGCCAGCAGCTTTAGGGAACGACAGGGTGCCTACAATGAGCAGTTCTTC.

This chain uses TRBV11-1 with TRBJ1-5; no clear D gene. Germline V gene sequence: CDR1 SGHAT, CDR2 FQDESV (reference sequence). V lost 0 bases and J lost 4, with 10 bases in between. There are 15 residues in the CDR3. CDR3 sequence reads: CASSLAPGSNQPQHF. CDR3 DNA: TGTGCCAGCAGCTTAGCGCCTGGCAGTAATCAGCCCCAGCATTTT.